The clone carrying this T cell receptor beta chain was seen a handful of times. Antigen specificity is unknown. Trimming removed 5 bases from V and 2 bases from J; junction bases left unmatched: 3. Germline V gives CDR1 MNHNY, CDR2 SVGAGI (reference sequence). The CDR3 is made up of 13 amino acids. The sample comes from a study of beta chain features in type 1 diabetes. Findings and caveats of the study: Whether TCRB rearrangement is influenced by HLA type went unresolved here.

As every portion of the isolated RNA was reverse transcribed, the sequencing read expressed TCRB transcripts. Using immunoSEQ multiplex PCR, the repertoire was profiled, and TCRdb retains in-frame clones only, with some absent. The repertoire holds 900,000 or so clones, with around a sixth as singletons. Sequencing input: naive CD4+ T cells from blood. This TCR derives from a woman under 30 in good health. The chain uses TRBV6-6 and TRBJ2-7, with 7 bases that match TRBD2. The DNA of the CDR3 is TGTGCCAGCAGTCGGGAGGAGGCCTACGAGCAGTACTTC. This codes for CASSREEAYEQYF.